A single T cell receptor beta chain is shown here with its context. Germline V CDR1 and CDR2: SGHTA, FQGNSA. The CDR3 runs to 15 residues. Trimming took off 6 bases at V and 4 bases at J, with 16 bases between the two ends. Study processing details: Nucleated cell number was recorded as an estimate derived from reference gene primer amplification. TCRdb's copy holds only in-frame clones and misses some; the assay was immunoSEQ multiplex PCR. V, J and clone size were drawn from that table, and D and trimming were deduced from the DNA. The sample holds 200,000 to 250,000 clones, approximately 88% seen once. This record comes from a study of blood T cell repertoires in COVID-19. Study overall: Acute and convalescent COVID-19 specimens originated in the United States, Italy and Spain. Sources were T cells, B-cell-depleted T cells, or PBMCs; the material itself was cDNA or gDNA.

The sample comprised peripheral blood. This receptor was identified in a man aged 55 to 69 who had recovered from COVID-19. The rearrangement links TRBV7-2 to TRBJ2-1; tentatively, D is TRBD2 (6 bases). The CDR3 protein is CASSTIADPYNEQFF. DNA of the CDR3: TGTGCCAGCAGTACCATAGCGGACCCATACAATGAGCAGTTCTTC. The variable domain in full, completed from reference TRBV7-2 and TRBJ2-1, reads GAGVSQSPSNKVTEKGKDVELRCDPISGHTALYWYRQSLGQGLEFLIYFQGNSAPDKSGLPSDRFSAERTGGSVSTLTIQRTQQEDSAVYLCASSTIADPYNEQFFGPGTRLTVL.